The clone carrying this T cell receptor beta chain was detected a few times. The CDR3 extends over 14 amino acids. V dropped 2 bases and J dropped 1 base, with 8 bases sitting between them. Germline CDR1 reads SGHTA; CDR2 reads FQGNSA. These data originate in a study of blood T cell repertoires in COVID-19. Only in-frame clones appear in the TCRdb table, and some are missing; sequencing was by immunoSEQ multiplex PCR. The sample includes 250,000 or so clones, 75% to 85% of them seen just once. The chain recombines TRBV7-2 with TRBJ1-1; D is perhaps TRBD1 (6 bases). Sequencing was performed on peripheral blood. This TCR came from a woman in her 70s with acute or convalescent COVID-19. CDR3 DNA sequence: TGTGCCAGCAGCTTAACAGGGACGAACACTGAAGCTTTCTTT. Protein product: CASSLTGTNTEAFF.